This TCR beta chain was recovered during a study of tumor-infiltrating lymphocytes in primary liver carcinoma. The CDR3 has 16 residues. Per the germline V gene, CDR1 is LGHNA and CDR2 is YNFKEQ. V was trimmed by 0 bases and J by 9 bases, leaving 15 bases between them. Co-extraction of both nucleic acids (RNA and DNA) used about 17-31 mg of unsorted bulk tissue. Researchers generated TCR beta cDNA from about 450 ng of total RNA, relying on a constant-region primer. Slightly modified ARM-PCR served as the procedure for the TCR beta libraries. These libraries came from three rounds of nested multiplex PCR. Each of the first two PCR rounds ran approximately 11 cycles with TRBV1-TRBV30 forward and C-beta reverse primers. TCRdb fed the multiplex PCR reads into MiXCR, producing one record per CDR3 protein. The repertoire consists of 40,000 or so distinct CDR3 sequences, with 75% occurring once and the leading ten covering around 40%.

This TCR derives from a middle-aged man with primary liver carcinoma and hepatitis B virus infection. Specimen: tumor-adjacent normal liver tissue. The genes are TRBV4-2 and TRBJ1-6, with a possible D match to TRBD1 (6 bases). CDR3 loop: CASSQDQGTTGSPLHF. The CDR3 DNA reads TGTGCCAGCAGCCAAGATCAGGGGACAACCGGTTCACCCCTCCACTTT.